The rows below give T cell receptor beta chains drawn from one sample of a study of blood T cell repertoires in COVID-19. The data were produced by immunoSEQ multiplex PCR, yet TCRdb's version contains in-frame clones alone and is incomplete. The sample lists around 110,000 clones, approximately 84% occurring once. Sequenced: peripheral blood. The receptors shown here come from a man between 70 and 80 years old with active or convalescent COVID-19. Both conserved end residues are part of each CDR3. The order of the fields is D gene, V gene, clone size, J gene, CDR3 DNA, CDR3 protein. D genes are given only for firm matches. For some rows the clone size is stated as once, few or many, or as a class when expanded; others skip it.

d_gene: .
v_gene: TRBV6-5
abundance: .
j_gene: TRBJ2-5
CDR3nt: TGTGCCAGCGGAAGAGGAGGGGGGGGCCGCGGGACCCAGTACTTC
CDR3aa: CASGRGGGGRGTQYF

d_gene: .
v_gene: TRBV30
abundance: .
j_gene: TRBJ2-7
CDR3nt: TGTGCCTGGGGAGGCGCGGGCAGGGGCCACGAGCAGTACTTC
CDR3aa: CAWGGAGRGHEQYF

d_gene: .
v_gene: TRBV7-6
abundance: .
j_gene: TRBJ2-3
CDR3nt: TGTGCCAGCAGCTTAAGGGACTCAGTCACAGATACGCAGTATTTT
CDR3aa: CASSLRDSVTDTQYF

d_gene: .
v_gene: TRBV2
abundance: .
j_gene: TRBJ1-4
CDR3nt: TGTGCCAGCAGTGGAACAGGGTTTAAGGAAAAACTGTTTTTT
CDR3aa: CASSGTGFKEKLFF

d_gene: .
v_gene: TRBV6-2/TRBV6-3
abundance: once
j_gene: TRBJ1-2
CDR3nt: TGTGCCAGCAGCCCGGGGCCCGAAGGCTATGGCTACACCTTC
CDR3aa: CASSPGPEGYGYTF

d_gene: .
v_gene: TRBV19
abundance: .
j_gene: TRBJ2-1
CDR3nt: TGTGCCAGTAGTATCCCTCGACTAGTGGGGGGAAACTACAATGAGCAGTTCTTC
CDR3aa: CASSIPRLVGGNYNEQFF

d_gene: .
v_gene: TRBV18
abundance: .
j_gene: TRBJ2-7
CDR3nt: TGTGCCAGCTCACCCAGGGGTTACGAGCAGTACTTC
CDR3aa: CASSPRGYEQYF

d_gene: .
v_gene: TRBV7-3
abundance: .
j_gene: TRBJ1-1
CDR3nt: TGTGCCAGCAAGGCGGGGGATGGCACTGAAGCTTTCTTT
CDR3aa: CASKAGDGTEAFF

d_gene: TRBD2
v_gene: TRBV5-1
abundance: .
j_gene: TRBJ2-3
CDR3nt: TGCGCCAGCAGCCGCGGACTAGCGGGAGAGAGCACAGATACGCAGTATTTT
CDR3aa: CASSRGLAGESTDTQYF

d_gene: TRBD1
v_gene: TRBV30
abundance: .
j_gene: TRBJ1-1
CDR3nt: TGTGCCTGGAGTGTATGGTGGAGTAGAAAGGGGGCGCGGACGGGTGGTTCTGAAGCTTTCTTT
CDR3aa: CAWSVWWSRKGARTGGSEAFF

d_gene: .
v_gene: TRBV5-1
abundance: .
j_gene: TRBJ1-1
CDR3nt: TGCGCCAGCAGCTTGGGACAGCCTAACACTGAAGCTTTCTTT
CDR3aa: CASSLGQPNTEAFF

d_gene: TRBD1
v_gene: TRBV7-2
abundance: .
j_gene: TRBJ1-1
CDR3nt: TGTGCCAGCAGCTTACCATCAGGACAGGGGCGGACTGAAGCTTTCTTT
CDR3aa: CASSLPSGQGRTEAFF

d_gene: TRBD1
v_gene: TRBV19
abundance: .
j_gene: TRBJ1-6
CDR3nt: TGTGCCAGTGATAGTCCTGGGACAGATAATTCACCCCTCCACTTT
CDR3aa: CASDSPGTDNSPLHF

d_gene: TRBD2
v_gene: TRBV7-8
abundance: .
j_gene: TRBJ2-1
CDR3nt: TGTGCCAGCAGCCCTGAGCGGGGCCTTTTGTTCTTC
CDR3aa: CASSPERGLLFF

d_gene: .
v_gene: TRBV24-1
abundance: .
j_gene: TRBJ2-1
CDR3nt: TGTGCCACCAGTGCCCTTAGCGATTCCTACAATGAGCAGTTCTTC
CDR3aa: CATSALSDSYNEQFF

d_gene: .
v_gene: TRBV11-2
abundance: .
j_gene: TRBJ1-3
CDR3nt: TGTGCCAGCAGCTTTTTATCTACAGGTTCTGGAAACACCATATATTTT
CDR3aa: CASSFLSTGSGNTIYF

d_gene: .
v_gene: TRBV28
abundance: .
j_gene: TRBJ1-6
CDR3nt: TGTGCCAGCAGCCCTGGGAGGGGACAAAGCTCCTATAATTCACCCCTCCACTTT
CDR3aa: CASSPGRGQSSYNSPLHF

d_gene: TRBD2
v_gene: TRBV4-3
abundance: .
j_gene: TRBJ2-3
CDR3nt: TGCGCCAGCAGCCTCGGGGCTAGCGGGACCCGCGGAACAGATACGCAGTATTTT
CDR3aa: CASSLGASGTRGTDTQYF

d_gene: .
v_gene: TRBV7-5
abundance: .
j_gene: TRBJ1-3
CDR3nt: TGTGTCAGAAGCCCTGTCGGCAGGGGTGGCTCTGGAAACACCATATATTTT
CDR3aa: CVRSPVGRGGSGNTIYF

d_gene: .
v_gene: TRBV3-1/TRBV3-2
abundance: .
j_gene: TRBJ1-2
CDR3nt: TGTGCCAGCAACCACGGACAGAACTATGGCTACACCTTC
CDR3aa: CASNHGQNYGYTF

d_gene: .
v_gene: TRBV15
abundance: .
j_gene: TRBJ2-3
CDR3nt: TGTGCCACCAGCAGGGAGGTTAAAGATACGCAGTATTTT
CDR3aa: CATSREVKDTQYF

d_gene: TRBD1
v_gene: TRBV6-4
abundance: .
j_gene: TRBJ1-2
CDR3nt: TGTGCCAGCAGTCTAAGGCCGACAGGGGAAGGAGGCTACACCTTC
CDR3aa: CASSLRPTGEGGYTF

d_gene: TRBD1
v_gene: TRBV19
abundance: .
j_gene: TRBJ1-5
CDR3nt: TGTGCCAGTAGTCCGGACAGGGGAAGCAATCAGCCCCAGCATTTT
CDR3aa: CASSPDRGSNQPQHF

d_gene: .
v_gene: TRBV12-1
abundance: .
j_gene: TRBJ1-1
CDR3nt: TGTGCCAGCAATCAACCAGGGAGGACTTGTAGGACTGAAGCTTTCTTT
CDR3aa: CASNQPGRTCRTEAFF

d_gene: TRBD1
v_gene: TRBV6-6
abundance: .
j_gene: TRBJ1-6
CDR3nt: TGTGCCAGCACCATTTCCAGACAGGGTTATACTTCACCCCTCCACTTT
CDR3aa: CASTISRQGYTSPLHF

d_gene: .
v_gene: TRBV29-1
abundance: .
j_gene: TRBJ2-3
CDR3nt: TGCAGCGTTGTGAGCGGAGGCACAGATACGCAGTATTTT
CDR3aa: CSVVSGGTDTQYF

d_gene: TRBD1
v_gene: TRBV11-2
abundance: .
j_gene: TRBJ2-7
CDR3nt: TGTGCCAGCAGCCTCCGGGACAGCTACGAGCAGTACTTC
CDR3aa: CASSLRDSYEQYF

d_gene: TRBD1
v_gene: TRBV2
abundance: .
j_gene: TRBJ1-4
CDR3nt: TGTGCCAGCAGGACACAGGGGGCGGGAATCAATGAAAAACTGTTTTTT
CDR3aa: CASRTQGAGINEKLFF

d_gene: TRBD2
v_gene: TRBV30
abundance: .
j_gene: TRBJ2-1
CDR3nt: TGTGCCTGGACTAGCGGGGGGCCCGAGCAGTTCTTC
CDR3aa: CAWTSGGPEQFF

d_gene: .
v_gene: TRBV6-5
abundance: few
j_gene: TRBJ1-2
CDR3nt: TGTGCCAGCAGCGCTTCGCCCCTAGGCTACACCTTC
CDR3aa: CASSASPLGYTF

d_gene: .
v_gene: TRBV7-9
abundance: .
j_gene: TRBJ1-4
CDR3nt: TGTGCCAGCAGCAGAGACAGACCAACTAATGAAAAACTGTTTTTT
CDR3aa: CASSRDRPTNEKLFF

d_gene: TRBD1
v_gene: TRBV28
abundance: .
j_gene: TRBJ2-1
CDR3nt: TGTGCCAGCGGAGGGGACAGGATAAACAATGAGCAGTTCTTC
CDR3aa: CASGGDRINNEQFF

d_gene: TRBD2
v_gene: TRBV6-5
abundance: .
j_gene: TRBJ2-1
CDR3nt: TGTGCCAGCCAACAGCGGGGGGGCTTCGCTGAGCAGTTCTTC
CDR3aa: CASQQRGGFAEQFF

d_gene: TRBD1
v_gene: TRBV5-4
abundance: .
j_gene: TRBJ1-2
CDR3nt: TGTGCCAGCAGCATGGGACAGGGGCCTTCTAACTATGGCTACACCTTC
CDR3aa: CASSMGQGPSNYGYTF

d_gene: .
v_gene: TRBV5-1
abundance: .
j_gene: TRBJ1-5
CDR3nt: TGCGCCAGCAGCGTCGCGGGGGGCTCGGATCAGCCCCAGCATTTT
CDR3aa: CASSVAGGSDQPQHF

d_gene: TRBD1
v_gene: TRBV11-2
abundance: .
j_gene: TRBJ1-2
CDR3nt: TGTGCCAGCAGCTCCTCGACAGGGCGCAACTATGGCTACACCTTC
CDR3aa: CASSSSTGRNYGYTF

d_gene: .
v_gene: TRBV6-2/TRBV6-3
abundance: .
j_gene: TRBJ1-6
CDR3nt: TGTGCCAGCAGTTATGCGGGGAACAATTCACCCCTCCACTTT
CDR3aa: CASSYAGNNSPLHF

d_gene: .
v_gene: TRBV27
abundance: .
j_gene: TRBJ2-3
CDR3nt: TGTGCCATCCGGGACTCAGGAAGGGATACGCAGTATTTT
CDR3aa: CAIRDSGRDTQYF

d_gene: .
v_gene: TRBV6-5
abundance: .
j_gene: TRBJ2-7
CDR3nt: TGTGCCAGCAGTCCCCTAGGTTTTTCATCCTACGAGCAGTACTTC
CDR3aa: CASSPLGFSSYEQYF

d_gene: .
v_gene: TRBV3-1/TRBV3-2
abundance: .
j_gene: TRBJ1-3
CDR3nt: TGTGCCAGCAGCCAAGGAAAACAGGGAAGTGCTGGAAACACCATATATTTT
CDR3aa: CASSQGKQGSAGNTIYF

d_gene: .
v_gene: TRBV5-1
abundance: .
j_gene: TRBJ1-1
CDR3nt: TGCGCCAGCAGCGCAAATCGGTTGTCAGGGTCTGAAGCTTTCTTT
CDR3aa: CASSANRLSGSEAFF

d_gene: .
v_gene: TRBV6-5
abundance: .
j_gene: TRBJ1-2
CDR3nt: TGTGCCAGCAGCCCCTCGTCGGGATCTGTAGGCTACACCTTC
CDR3aa: CASSPSSGSVGYTF

d_gene: .
v_gene: TRBV5-1
abundance: .
j_gene: TRBJ2-1
CDR3nt: TGCGCCAGCAGCTTGGTACAGGGTAGTTTGAATGAGCAGTTCTTC
CDR3aa: CASSLVQGSLNEQFF

d_gene: TRBD1
v_gene: TRBV11-2
abundance: .
j_gene: TRBJ1-2
CDR3nt: TGTGCCAGCAGCCCACCCGGACAGGCCTCTAACTATGGCTACACCTTC
CDR3aa: CASSPPGQASNYGYTF

d_gene: TRBD2
v_gene: TRBV5-6
abundance: .
j_gene: TRBJ2-3
CDR3nt: TGTGCCAGCAGCTTGTCTGGGGGGGGAGATACGCAGTATTTT
CDR3aa: CASSLSGGGDTQYF

d_gene: .
v_gene: TRBV5-4
abundance: .
j_gene: TRBJ2-3
CDR3nt: TGTGCCAGCAGCGACCGGGCTAGCGGCACAGATACGCAGTATTTT
CDR3aa: CASSDRASGTDTQYF

d_gene: TRBD2
v_gene: TRBV7-9
abundance: .
j_gene: TRBJ2-7
CDR3nt: TGTGCCAGTTTTAGCGGGAGTGGGGCGGGTGAGCAGTACTTC
CDR3aa: CASFSGSGAGEQYF

d_gene: TRBD1
v_gene: TRBV7-2
abundance: .
j_gene: TRBJ2-2
CDR3nt: TGTGCCAGCAGCCCTTCGACAGGGTGGACCGGGGAGCTGTTTTTT
CDR3aa: CASSPSTGWTGELFF

d_gene: TRBD2
v_gene: TRBV5-6
abundance: .
j_gene: TRBJ2-5
CDR3nt: TGTGCCAGCAGCTTGGCGGGACTACAAGAGACCCAGTACTTC
CDR3aa: CASSLAGLQETQYF

d_gene: TRBD2
v_gene: TRBV7-8
abundance: .
j_gene: TRBJ2-3
CDR3nt: TGTGCCAGCAGCTTAGAGACTAGCGGGGGACCATCCACAGATACGCAGTATTTT
CDR3aa: CASSLETSGGPSTDTQYF

d_gene: .
v_gene: TRBV2
abundance: once
j_gene: TRBJ2-1
CDR3nt: TGTGCCAGCACCCGGGGGAGGGGGGCCTACAATGAGCAGTTCTTC
CDR3aa: CASTRGRGAYNEQFF

d_gene: TRBD2
v_gene: TRBV19
abundance: .
j_gene: TRBJ2-1
CDR3nt: TGTGCCAGTAACGGGGGGAGAAGGCCCAATGAGCAGTTCTTC
CDR3aa: CASNGGRRPNEQFF